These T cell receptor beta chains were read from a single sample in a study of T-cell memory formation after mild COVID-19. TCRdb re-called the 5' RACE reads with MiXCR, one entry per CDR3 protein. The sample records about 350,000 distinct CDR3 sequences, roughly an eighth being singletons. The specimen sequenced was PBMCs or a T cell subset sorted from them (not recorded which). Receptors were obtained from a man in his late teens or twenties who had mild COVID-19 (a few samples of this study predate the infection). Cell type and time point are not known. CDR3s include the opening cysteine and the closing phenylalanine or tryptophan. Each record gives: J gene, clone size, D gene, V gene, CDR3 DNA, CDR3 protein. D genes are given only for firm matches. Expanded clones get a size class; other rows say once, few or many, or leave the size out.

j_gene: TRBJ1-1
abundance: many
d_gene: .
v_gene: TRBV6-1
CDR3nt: TGTGCCAGCAGTGATAACGGGGGATCGGCTGAAGCTTTCTTT
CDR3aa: CASSDNGGSAEAFF

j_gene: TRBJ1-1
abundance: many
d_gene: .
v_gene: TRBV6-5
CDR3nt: TGTGCCAGCAGCCATCTGACAGGTGGCACTGAAGCTTTCTTT
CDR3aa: CASSHLTGGTEAFF

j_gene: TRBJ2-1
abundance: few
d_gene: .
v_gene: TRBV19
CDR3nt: TGTGCCAGTAGTATACAGGCAGGGGAATACAATGAGCAGTTCTTC
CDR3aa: CASSIQAGEYNEQFF

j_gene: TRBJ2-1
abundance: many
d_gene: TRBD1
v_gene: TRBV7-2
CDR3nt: TGTGCCAGCAGCTTAGTCGGACAGGGTTGGAATGAGCAGTTCTTC
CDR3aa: CASSLVGQGWNEQFF

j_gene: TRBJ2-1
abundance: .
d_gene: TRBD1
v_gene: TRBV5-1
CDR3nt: TGCGCCAGCAGCTTGGCGCAGGGGGCGAATGAGCAGTTCTTC
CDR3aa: CASSLAQGANEQFF

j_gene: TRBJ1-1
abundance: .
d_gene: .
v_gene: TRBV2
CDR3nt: TGTGCCAGCAGCCCGGGACGTTCGAACACTGAAGCTTTCTTT
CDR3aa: CASSPGRSNTEAFF

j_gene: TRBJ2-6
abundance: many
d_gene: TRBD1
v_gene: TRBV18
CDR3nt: TGTGCCAGCTCACCCCCCGGGACAGCTGCTGGGGCCAACGTCCTGACTTTC
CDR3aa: CASSPPGTAAGANVLTF

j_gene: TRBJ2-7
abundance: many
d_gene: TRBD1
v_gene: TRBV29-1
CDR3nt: TGCAGCATCTGGACAGGGAGTTCCTACGAGCAGTACTTC
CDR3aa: CSIWTGSSYEQYF

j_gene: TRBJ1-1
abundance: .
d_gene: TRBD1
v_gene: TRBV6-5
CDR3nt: TGTGCCAGCAGTTACGGGGACAGGGGGGACACTGAAGCTTTCTTT
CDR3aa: CASSYGDRGDTEAFF

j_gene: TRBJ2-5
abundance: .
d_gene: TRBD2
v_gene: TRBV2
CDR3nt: TGTGCCAGCAGTGGGGTAGGGACTAGGCAGGAGACCCAGTACTTC
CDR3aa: CASSGVGTRQETQYF

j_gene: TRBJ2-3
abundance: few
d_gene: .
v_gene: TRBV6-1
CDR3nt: TGTGCCAGCAGTGATATAAGATCCACAGATACGCAGTATTTT
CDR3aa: CASSDIRSTDTQYF